A single sample is the source of the 8 T cell receptor beta chains below, sequenced in a study of T cell responses to AZD1222 COVID-19 vaccine. This table comes from immunoSEQ multiplex PCR, and its TCRdb copy is limited to in-frame clones, with some not included. Of 140,000 to 150,000 clones listed, 91% are singletons. The sequencing used peripheral blood, collected on day 0 of AZD1222 vaccination. Every receptor here comes from an adult in good health.

Here the CDR3 DNA reads TGTGCCAGCAGTGGGGAACCTAATCAGCCCCAGCATTTT. This encodes CASSGEPNQPQHF. The rearrangement joins TRBV12-3 or TRBV12-4 to TRBJ1-5; D remains unclear. Trimming pared 5 bases from V and 4 bases from J, leaving 9 bases between. This CDR3 is 13 amino acids long.

The chain carries TRBV27 and TRBJ1-1, with a weak D call TRBD1 (6 bases). V shed 7 bases and J shed 0 bases, with 18 bases lying between them. The CDR3 contains 16 residues. Germline assignment: CDR1 MNHEY and CDR2 SMNVEV (reference sequence). The CDR3 sequence: CASIRVYDRMNTEAFF. Here the CDR3 DNA reads TGTGCCAGCATTAGGGTATACGACAGGATGAACACTGAAGCTTTCTTT.

The rearrangement joins TRBV19 to TRBJ1-6, with 9 bases matching TRBD1. The J segment lost 7 bases and the V segment lost 2 bases, leaving 6 bases of the junction unmatched. Germline V lookup: CDR1 LNHDA, CDR2 SQIVND (reference sequence). This CDR3 region has 16 residues. CDR3 residues: CASSISGTGRNSPLHF. As DNA, the CDR3 is TGTGCCAGTAGTATATCCGGGACAGGGAGGAATTCACCCCTCCACTTT.

CDR3 bases: TGTGCCAGTAGTACCGGAACAGGGAGGGAAAAACTGTTTTTT. Translated: CASSTGTGREKLFF. V gene TRBV19 combines with J gene TRBJ1-4, with a weak D call TRBD1 (6 bases). This CDR3 comprises 14 residues. CDR1 is LNHDA, CDR2 SQIVND, per germline (reference sequence). Trimming removed 4 bases from V and 8 bases from J, with 14 bases in between.

This clone appeared a single time. The chain is built from TRBV7-6 and TRBJ2-7; no definite D call. The CDR3 has 15 amino acids. Germline V lookup: CDR1 SGHVS, CDR2 FNYEAQ. Trimming took off 0 bases at V and 0 bases at J, with 9 bases between the two ends. As DNA, the CDR3 is TGTGCCAGCAGCTTAGCGCATGGATACTCCTACGAGCAGTACTTC. Protein product: CASSLAHGYSYEQYF.

The chain combines TRBV6-2 or TRBV6-3 with TRBJ2-5; D is unresolved. This CDR3 has 11 residues. V was cut by 5 bases and J by 5 bases, with 6 bases left in between. Per the germline V gene, CDR1 is MNHEY and CDR2 is SVGEGT. The chain's CDR3 is CASSRLETQYF. Here the CDR3 DNA reads TGTGCCAGCAGTAGGCTCGAGACCCAGTACTTC.

This clone showed up just once. The chain recombines TRBV6-4 with TRBJ2-2; possibly TRBD1 for D (6 bases). V shed 6 bases and J shed 5 bases, with 19 bases lying between them. CDR1 MRHNA and CDR2 SNTAGT come from the germline V gene. This CDR3 has 16 amino acids. CDR3 region: CASRPQPGTSTGELFF. The CDR3 coding sequence is TGTGCCAGCAGACCCCAACCCGGGACAAGTACCGGGGAGCTGTTTTTT.

This chain uses TRBV21-1 with TRBJ2-3; the D call in the table, TRBD2, was not verified against the DNA. TRBV21-1 is given as a pseudogene. The CDR3 loop spans 16 amino acids. CDR3 loop: CASSKRGHIAGGTQYF. DNA of the CDR3: TGTGCCAGCAGCAAAAGAGGTCACATAGCGGGAGGTACGCAGTATTTT.